A single sample is the source of the 30 T cell receptor beta chains below, sequenced in a study of technical replicates of blood from a handful of donors (dated by TCRdb to about 2017). The library was obtained by the immunoSEQ multiplex PCR assay. What TCRdb holds here is the immuneACCESS table cut down to in-frame rearrangements. Part of the clones is not present; checked against another copy, under half of the missing clones reflect an unresolved V gene, and the others are unexplained. The sample has roughly 80,000 clones on record, under 96% of them singletons. In total, the top ten clones hold approximately 0.4% of the sample. The sample consisted of T cells isolated from PBMCs. The receptor set was obtained from a human donor in good health.

The chain employs TRBV5-4 and TRBJ1-2; the D is unclear. Germline CDR1 and CDR2: SGHNT and YYREEE (reference sequence). The CDR3 has 12 residues. V was pared by 7 bases and J by 5 bases, with 12 bases between. CDR3 DNA sequence: TGTGCCAGCGCGCAGGTTGGGTATGGCTACACCTTC. Translation gives CASAQVGYGYTF.

V is TRBV6-5 and J is TRBJ2-1; D remains ambiguous. This CDR3 has 11 amino acids. Germline loops: CDR1 MNHEY, CDR2 SVGAGI. V shed 0 bases and J shed 9 bases, with 3 bases lying between them. As DNA, the CDR3 is TGTGCCAGCAGTTACTCGAGTGAGCAGTTCTTC. This gives the protein CASSYSSEQFF.

The chain uses TRBV6-1 and TRBJ2-5; a weak D match, TRBD1 (5 bases). The germline V gene encodes CDR1 MNHNS and CDR2 SASEGT. V was shortened by 2 bases and J by 5 bases, with 9 bases between the two germline ends. The CDR3 spans 13 residues. CDR3 in amino acids: CASSERGWETQYF. The CDR3 DNA is TGTGCCAGCAGTGAAAGGGGATGGGAGACCCAGTACTTC.

The chain links TRBV28 to TRBJ1-1, with no clear D. Germline CDR1 reads MDHEN; CDR2 reads SYDVKM. The CDR3 spans 11 residues. The V and J ends lost 3 bases and 8 bases respectively, with 7 bases between them. The CDR3 DNA is TGTGCCAGCAGTTTCTTACAGGAAGCTTTCTTT. Protein sequence: CASSFLQEAFF.

The chain couples TRBV5-8 to TRBJ1-1; D gene unclear. From germline, CDR1 is SGHTS and CDR2 YDEGEE. The V end lost 1 base, the J end lost 1 base, and 11 bases lay between the germline ends. The CDR3 totals 15 residues. CDR3: CASSLLGSKNTEAFF. The CDR3 bases are TGTGCCAGCAGCTTGCTTGGCAGTAAGAACACTGAAGCTTTCTTT.

In this sample, this clone turned up once. V gene TRBV5-1 combines with J gene TRBJ2-5; TRBD2 matches at 7 bases. The CDR3 totals 14 residues. V gave up 2 bases and J gave up 5 bases; unmatched junction bases: 6. Germline-derived CDR1 and CDR2 are SGHRS and YFSETQ. The CDR3 here is CASSFGGSRETQYF. The CDR3 DNA follows: TGCGCCAGCAGCTTCGGCGGGAGCAGGGAGACCCAGTACTTC.

The chain uses TRBV11-1 and TRBJ2-2; 11 positions agree with TRBD2. The V gene end was trimmed by 4 bases and the J gene end by 8 bases; junction bases not matched to a gene: 12. The CDR3 consists of 17 residues. Germline V gene lookup returns CDR1 SGHAT and CDR2 FQDESV (reference sequence). CDR3 DNA: TGTGCCAGCAGCTCACACCCGGGACTAGCGGCAATGGGGGAGCTGTTTTTT. Its translation: CASSSHPGLAAMGELFF.

The CDR3 region has the DNA TGCGCCAGCAGTCAATCTACAGGGCTGGGGACTGAAGCTTTCTTT. Its translation is CASSQSTGLGTEAFF. The chain couples TRBV23-1 to TRBJ1-1, with a tentative D call TRBD1 (6 bases). TRBV23-1 is treated as an ORF (open reading frame) with a function not yet certain. The V end lost 0 bases, the J end lost 5 bases, and 13 bases lay between the germline ends. The length of the CDR3 is 15 residues.

This chain links TRBV19 with TRBJ2-7; TRBD2 matches at 11 bases. Losses at the gene ends were 4 bases for V and 3 bases for J; bases not matched to a gene: 5. Germline-derived CDR1 and CDR2 are LNHDA and SQIVND (reference sequence). This CDR3 is built from 15 residues. For the CDR3, the DNA is TGTGCCAGTAGTACTAGCGGGAGGATGATCTACGAGCAGTACTTC. Translated: CASSTSGRMIYEQYF.

The V and J genes are TRBV12-5 and TRBJ2-7; D may be TRBD1 (6 bases). CDR3 length: 16 amino acids. Germline V lookup: CDR1 LGHNT, CDR2 FRNRAP. V lost 4 bases and J lost 2, with 18 bases in between. CDR3 protein: CASGSGYWDTTYEQYF. For the CDR3, the DNA is TGTGCTAGTGGTTCCGGATATTGGGACACCACCTACGAGCAGTACTTC.

The chain carries TRBV2 and TRBJ2-7, with TRBD2 matching over 7 bases. The CDR3 has 15 amino acids. After removal of 2 bases from V and 2 bases from J, the junction contained 6 bases not matched to a gene. From germline, CDR1 is SNHLY and CDR2 FYNNEI. The CDR3 loop reads CASSELASGAYEQYF. CDR3 DNA sequence: TGTGCCAGCAGTGAATTGGCTAGCGGTGCCTACGAGCAGTACTTC. The full variable domain, in which reference TRBV2 and TRBJ2-7 provide the parts outside the CDR3, is EPEVTQTPSHQVTQMGQEVILRCVPISNHLYFYWYRQILGQKVEFLVSFYNNEISEKSEIFDDQFSVERPDGSNFTLKIRSTKLEDSAMYFCASSELASGAYEQYFGPGTRLTVT.

The rearrangement uses TRBV28 and TRBJ1-4; D remains unclear. The CDR3 is 16 amino acids. CDR1 is MDHEN and CDR2 is SYDVKM in the germline V gene. Trimming took off 3 bases at V and 3 bases at J, with 14 bases between the two ends. Here the CDR3 reads CASSLLGLEANEKLFF. For the CDR3, the DNA is TGTGCCAGCAGTTTGTTAGGATTAGAGGCTAATGAAAAACTGTTTTTT.

The V gene is TRBV5-1, the J gene TRBJ1-1; 7 bases map to TRBD1. The CDR3 is made up of 14 amino acids. Germline lookup yields CDR1 SGHRS and CDR2 YFSETQ. J lost 1 base, V lost 4 bases, and 4 bases had no gene match. Here the CDR3 DNA reads TGCGCCAGCAGCCCTAGGACAGGGAACACTGAAGCTTTCTTT. Translation gives CASSPRTGNTEAFF.

The J gene is TRBJ2-1, the V gene TRBV27; the match to TRBD2 covers 8 bases. The CDR3 consists of 13 residues. The V gene end was trimmed by 7 bases and the J gene end by 5 bases; junction bases not matched to a gene: 4. CDR1 is MNHEY and CDR2 is SMNVEV in the germline V gene (reference sequence). The CDR3 coding sequence is TGTGCCAGCACGGGGGGGACCCACAATGAGCAGTTCTTC. Translated: CASTGGTHNEQFF.

V is TRBV6-6 and J is TRBJ1-1, with D possibly matching TRBD1 (6 bases). Germline CDR1 reads MNHNY; CDR2 reads SVGAGI (reference sequence). CDR3 length: 16 amino acids. Trimming pared 4 bases from V and 2 bases from J, leaving 17 bases between. The CDR3 loop reads CASSFPGHLKNTEAFF. CDR3 DNA: TGTGCCAGCAGTTTTCCGGGACACCTAAAAAACACTGAAGCTTTCTTT.

V and J are TRBV19 and TRBJ2-1, with 8 bases matching TRBD2. This CDR3 is built from 14 residues. V shed 5 bases, J shed 3 bases, and the junction held 3 bases outside the gene matches. Germline CDR1 reads LNHDA; CDR2 reads SQIVND (reference sequence). The CDR3 DNA sequence: TGTGCCAGTAGTGCGGGACTAGGCTACAATGAGCAGTTCTTC. Amino acid sequence: CASSAGLGYNEQFF.

The gene calls are TRBV30 and TRBJ2-1, with TRBD2 as a possible D gene (5 bases). Germline CDR1 and CDR2: GTSNPN and SVGIG (reference sequence). The CDR3 runs to 11 residues. V was shortened by 3 bases and J by 10 bases, with 10 bases between the two germline ends. The CDR3 sequence: CAWRLVYEQFF. In DNA form, the CDR3 reads TGTGCCTGGAGACTAGTGTACGAGCAGTTCTTC. Full variable domain (remainder filled in from reference TRBV30 and TRBJ2-1): SQTIHQWPATLVQPVGSPLSLECTVEGTSNPNLYWYRQAAGRGLQLLFYSVGIGQISSEVPQNLSASRPQDRQFILSSKKLLLSDSGFYLCAWRLVYEQFFGPGTRLTVL.

This chain connects TRBV7-8 to TRBJ1-2; the D is unclear. The germline V gene encodes CDR1 SGHVS and CDR2 FQNEAQ. The CDR3 has 14 amino acids. V was clipped by 4 bases and J by 4 bases, with 13 bases between them. For the CDR3, the DNA is TGTGCCAGCAGCTCCTCCGTCGCGCTCTATGGCTACACCTTC. This codes for CASSSSVALYGYTF.

The chain uses TRBV29-1 and TRBJ2-1, with 9 bases lining up with TRBD1. The CDR3 is 17 amino acids. CDR1 SQVTM and CDR2 ANQGSEA come from the germline V gene. V lost 0 bases, J lost 6 bases, and 12 bases stayed unmatched. The CDR3 sequence is CSVEDARTGAILNEQFF. The CDR3 coding sequence is TGCAGCGTTGAAGATGCCAGGACAGGGGCAATACTCAATGAGCAGTTCTTC.

The chain has TRBV6-4 and TRBJ2-2; D uncertain. The CDR3 is 13 amino acids. Germline CDR1 reads MRHNA; CDR2 reads SNTAGT. The germline V and J ends were trimmed by 2 bases and 5 bases, with 6 bases remaining between them. CDR3 residues: CASSDGRTGELFF. As DNA, the CDR3 is TGTGCCAGCAGTGACGGCAGGACCGGGGAGCTGTTTTTT.

This clone appeared a single time. The CDR3 loop is CAWSVFLAGVETQYF. The CDR3 nucleotides read TGTGCCTGGAGTGTTTTTCTAGCGGGAGTGGAGACCCAGTACTTC. This sequence joins TRBV30 and TRBJ2-5; TRBD2 matches 10 bases. Trimming cost V 0 bases and J 5 bases; bases outside gene matches: 6. The CDR3 has 15 amino acids. CDR1 GTSNPN and CDR2 SVGIG come from the germline V gene (reference sequence).

V usage is TRBV6-1 and J usage is TRBJ2-2; D remains unclear. There are 14 residues in the CDR3. Trimming pared 3 bases from V and 11 bases from J, leaving 16 bases between. Germline V gives CDR1 MNHNS, CDR2 SASEGT. CDR3 sequence: CASSENLNPRELFF. The CDR3 DNA is TGTGCCAGCAGTGAGAATCTAAACCCGCGAGAGCTGTTTTTT.

This chain uses TRBV2 with TRBJ2-7, with 10 bases fitting TRBD1. The CDR3 is 17 amino acids. Germline CDR1 is SNHLY and CDR2 is FYNNEI. The V gene end was trimmed by 0 bases and the J gene end by 3 bases; junction bases not matched to a gene: 8. Here the CDR3 DNA reads TGTGCCAGCAGTGAAGCCATCCCGGACAGGGGGTTCTACGAGCAGTACTTC. This codes for CASSEAIPDRGFYEQYF. The variable domain in full, completed from reference TRBV2 and TRBJ2-7, reads EPEVTQTPSHQVTQMGQEVILRCVPISNHLYFYWYRQILGQKVEFLVSFYNNEISEKSEIFDDQFSVERPDGSNFTLKIRSTKLEDSAMYFCASSEAIPDRGFYEQYFGPGTRLTVT.

The chain has TRBV28 and TRBJ2-1; 8 bases map to TRBD2. This CDR3 has 16 amino acids. CDR1 and CDR2 (germline): MDHEN, SYDVKM. Germline trimming cut 3 bases from V and 4 bases from J; bases unmatched to any gene: 8. The CDR3, as DNA: TGTGCCAGCAGTTTTCCCACTAGCGGAGAATACAATGAGCAGTTCTTC. This gives the protein CASSFPTSGEYNEQFF.

The chain recombines TRBV6-5 with TRBJ2-3, with no clear D. The ends were cut back, 8 bases at V and 6 bases at J, with 9 bases in the middle. Per germline, CDR1 MNHEY and CDR2 SVGAGI. The CDR3 has 11 amino acids. CDR3 protein: CASPPRDTQYF. The CDR3 DNA is TGTGCCAGCCCCCCTAGGGATACGCAGTATTTT.

The chain combines TRBV5-6 with TRBJ2-4; the match to TRBD1 covers 7 bases. Germline V gives CDR1 SGHDT, CDR2 YYEEEE. The CDR3 loop spans 14 amino acids. The V segment lost 4 bases and the J segment 8 bases; nucleotides outside the gene matches: 9. The CDR3 loop is CASSAGTAQDIQYF. In nucleotides, the CDR3 is TGTGCCAGCAGCGCAGGGACAGCGCAAGACATTCAGTACTTC.

V usage is TRBV15 and J usage is TRBJ2-5; 7 bases line up with TRBD2. V dropped 6 bases and J dropped 4; count of bases not matched to a gene: 14. This CDR3 region has 16 residues. From germline, CDR1 is LNHNV and CDR2 YYDKDF (reference sequence). DNA of the CDR3: TGTGCCACCAGAGGGGCGGGAGTTAAGTATGGAGAGACCCAGTACTTC. Its translation is CATRGAGVKYGETQYF.

This chain joins TRBV18 and TRBJ2-1, with D possibly matching TRBD2 (5 bases). Germline V gene sequence: CDR1 KGHSH, CDR2 LQKENI. CDR3 length: 14 amino acids. Trimming left V 3 bases short and J 0 bases short, with 6 bases between. CDR3 coding DNA: TGTGCCAGCTCACCCACTAGCTCCTACAATGAGCAGTTCTTC. This gives the protein CASSPTSSYNEQFF.

The rearrangement joins TRBV29-1 to TRBJ2-1; 7 nucleotides agree with TRBD1. The CDR3 loop spans 11 amino acids. Germline-derived CDR1 and CDR2 are SQVTM and ANQGSEA. Trimming removed 8 bases from V and 9 bases from J; junction bases left unmatched: 7. CDR3 amino acids: CSSGGAFEQFF. In DNA form, the CDR3 reads TGCAGCTCAGGGGGAGCATTTGAGCAGTTCTTC.

The rearrangement links TRBV9 to TRBJ2-7; TRBD2 might be the D (6 bases). The V end lost 4 bases, the J end lost 2 bases, and 13 bases lay between the germline ends. The germline gives CDR1 SGDLS, CDR2 YYNGEE. The CDR3 extends over 14 amino acids. CDR3 sequence reads: CASSPGDLTYEQYF. CDR3 DNA sequence: TGTGCCAGCAGCCCGGGGGACTTAACCTACGAGCAGTACTTC.